The 29 T cell receptor beta chains listed next were all sequenced from one sample in a study of T cell responses to AZD1222 COVID-19 vaccine. Sequencing used immunoSEQ multiplex PCR; TCRdb keeps in-frame clones, though not all of them. The profile shows roughly 120,000 clones, 80% to 90% of them singletons. Sample: peripheral blood, taken on day 0 of AZD1222 vaccination. These receptors originate from an adult in good health.

The chain carries TRBV7-2 and TRBJ2-3, with a possible D match to TRBD2 (6 bases). There are 16 residues in the CDR3. Germline V gene lookup returns CDR1 SGHTA and CDR2 FQGNSA. Between the trimmed V and J ends, which lost 1 base and 2 bases, there was a span of 13 bases. The CDR3 loop reads CASSLGRRGVTDTQYF. The CDR3 region has the DNA TGTGCCAGCAGCTTAGGTCGTCGCGGGGTCACAGATACGCAGTATTTT.

CDR3 sequence: CASRPGGGETQYF. The DNA of the CDR3 is TGTGCCAGCAGACCGGGGGGAGGGGAGACCCAGTACTTC. V is TRBV6-5 and J is TRBJ2-5; 7 nucleotides agree with TRBD2. V was pared by 6 bases and J by 5 bases, with 6 bases of the junction left unmatched. The CDR3 length is 13 residues. Germline values: CDR1 MNHEY, CDR2 SVGAGI.

The V call is TRBV7-3, the J call TRBJ2-2; D possibly corresponds to TRBD1 (6 bases). The germline V gene encodes CDR1 SGHTA and CDR2 FQGTGA. The CDR3 covers 14 residues. Trimming left V 5 bases short and J 3 bases short, with 10 bases between. Here the CDR3 DNA reads TGTGCCAGCAGCAATGGACAGTACACCGGGGAGCTGTTTTTT. This gives the protein CASSNGQYTGELFF. Based on the CDR3 plus reference TRBV7-3 and TRBJ2-2, the full variable domain is GAGVSQTPSNKVTEKGKYVELRCDPISGHTALYWYRQSLGQGPEFLIYFQGTGAADDSGLPNDRFFAVRPEGSVSTLKIQRTERGDSAVYLCASSNGQYTGELFFGEGSRLTVL.

V is TRBV19 and J is TRBJ2-7; possible D gene TRBD2, 6 bases. Trimming shortened V by 6 bases and J by 5 bases, and 11 bases separated the two germline ends. This CDR3 has 12 residues. Germline V CDR1 and CDR2: LNHDA, SQIVND (reference sequence). The CDR3 here is CASSKGGNEQYF. In DNA, the CDR3 is TGTGCCAGTAGCAAAGGAGGGAACGAGCAGTACTTC.

The chain combines TRBV28 with TRBJ1-2; 7 bases align to TRBD1. Trimming at V came to 7 bases and at J to 2 bases, leaving 10 bases not matched to a gene. Germline lookup yields CDR1 MDHEN and CDR2 SYDVKM. The length of the CDR3 is 15 residues. The CDR3 DNA reads TGTGCCAGCACCATTTACCGGGGACAGAACTATGGCTACACCTTC. This gives the protein CASTIYRGQNYGYTF.

V and J are TRBV5-1 and TRBJ2-1; D unclear. This CDR3 region has 14 residues. V was cut by 4 bases and J by 0 bases, with 8 bases left in between. The germline V gene has CDR1 SGHRS and CDR2 YFSETQ. CDR3 region: CASSVMSSYNEQFF. CDR3 sequence (DNA): TGCGCCAGCAGCGTTATGAGCTCCTACAATGAGCAGTTCTTC.

The chain uses TRBV2 and TRBJ1-1; TRBD1 matches 7 bases. The trim removed 8 bases at V and 1 base at J, leaving 4 bases unmatched. CDR1 and CDR2 from the germline V gene are SNHLY and FYNNEI. CDR3 size: 13 residues. The CDR3 region is CASCRDRNTEAFF. As DNA, the CDR3 is TGTGCCAGCTGCAGGGACAGGAACACTGAAGCTTTCTTT.

This clone was recorded once. This chain links TRBV18 with TRBJ1-1; D possibly corresponds to TRBD1 (6 bases). The CDR3 loop spans 14 amino acids. From germline, CDR1 is KGHSH and CDR2 LQKENI. V was clipped by 6 bases and J by 0 bases, with 11 bases between them. The CDR3 protein is CASSRQEMNTEAFF. CDR3 coding DNA: TGTGCCAGCTCGCGACAGGAGATGAACACTGAAGCTTTCTTT.

The chain joins TRBV19 to TRBJ1-5; TRBD1 is a possible D gene (6 bases). Germline CDR1 and CDR2: LNHDA and SQIVND (reference sequence). The CDR3 runs 15 residues. Trimming left V 3 bases short and J 2 bases short, with 11 bases between. Here the CDR3 reads CASSIMGAGNQPQHF. In nucleotides, the CDR3 is TGTGCCAGTAGTATTATGGGGGCCGGCAATCAGCCCCAGCATTTT.

The chain employs TRBV9 and TRBJ1-3; tentatively, D is TRBD1 (5 bases). This CDR3 contains 17 residues. Trimming left V 1 base short and J 3 bases short, with 17 bases between. Germline CDR1 reads SGDLS; CDR2 reads YYNGEE. DNA of the CDR3: TGTGCCAGCAGCGTAAACTCTAGGGGCGCGATTGGAAACACCATATATTTT. Translation gives CASSVNSRGAIGNTIYF.

The genes are TRBV19 and TRBJ1-1; 8 bases line up with TRBD1. The ends lost 7 bases at V and 1 base at J; junction bases unmatched: 8. Germline lookup yields CDR1 LNHDA and CDR2 SQIVND (reference sequence). The CDR3 spans 15 residues. CDR3 protein: CASTQGAIGNTEAFF. In DNA, the CDR3 is TGTGCCAGTACCCAGGGGGCGATCGGGAACACTGAAGCTTTCTTT.

The chain recombines TRBV4-1 with TRBJ1-2; a possible D gene is TRBD1 (5 bases). The CDR3 runs 16 residues. The V end was cut by 1 base, the J end by 1 base, with 13 bases between. Germline loops: CDR1 MGHRA, CDR2 YSYEKL. CDR3 sequence reads: CASSQAGLTYNYGYTF. In DNA, the CDR3 is TGCGCCAGCAGCCAAGCAGGGCTTACTTATAACTATGGCTACACCTTC.

This clone showed up just once. The CDR3 nucleotides read TGTGCCAGCAGATCAACAGGGGGCCTAGATGAGCAGTTCTTC. This gives the protein CASRSTGGLDEQFF. The rearrangement uses TRBV5-4 and TRBJ2-1; 9 positions match TRBD1. The germline V gene has CDR1 SGHNT and CDR2 YYREEE (reference sequence). The junction had 8 bases not matched to a gene; V was cut back by 5 bases and J by 8 bases. This CDR3 is 14 amino acids long.

This rearrangement joins TRBV6-5 to TRBJ2-3; 13 bases match TRBD2. CDR1 and CDR2 (germline): MNHEY, SVGAGI. Germline trimming cut 4 bases from V and 7 bases from J; bases unmatched to any gene: 2. The CDR3 contains 14 residues. For the CDR3, the DNA is TGTGCCAGCAGTTTACTAGCGGGGGGGTATACGCAGTATTTT. Protein sequence: CASSLLAGGYTQYF.

CDR3 DNA: TGTGCCAGCAGCCAAAACAGGGCAGCGGACCAGCCCCAGCATTTT. It specifies CASSQNRAADQPQHF. V usage is TRBV16 and J usage is TRBJ1-5, with D possibly being TRBD1 (6 bases). Germline CDR1 is KGHSY and CDR2 is FQNENV. The CDR3 is made up of 15 amino acids. Between the trimmed V and J ends, which lost 2 bases and 7 bases, there was a span of 15 bases.

This rearrangement joins TRBV11-2 to TRBJ2-7; the D gene could be TRBD1 or TRBD2 (5 bases each). There are 13 residues in the CDR3. The germline CDR1 and CDR2 sequences are SGHAT and FQNNGV. V was shortened by 2 bases and J by 6 bases, with 11 bases between the two germline ends. CDR3 in DNA: TGTGCCAGCAGCTTACCGGGGCACATCGAGCAGTACTTC. It codes for CASSLPGHIEQYF.

A few counts support this clone. V and J are TRBV30 and TRBJ1-6, with a tentative D call TRBD1 (6 bases). Trimming took 6 bases from V and 0 from J, leaving 12 bases between them. This CDR3 is 15 amino acids long. Germline V lookup: CDR1 GTSNPN, CDR2 SVGIG (reference sequence). The CDR3 DNA is TGTGCCTGCAGGAGGGGGAGCTCCTATAATTCACCCCTCCACTTT. Amino acids: CACRRGSSYNSPLHF.

J is TRBJ1-2 and V is TRBV9; possibly TRBD1 for D (6 bases). Germline V gene sequence: CDR1 SGDLS, CDR2 YYNGEE. The length of the CDR3 is 15 residues. The V gene lost 0 bases and the J gene lost 3 bases, with 12 bases spanning the gap. This chain's CDR3 is CASSVGQGWDYGYTF. The CDR3, as DNA: TGTGCCAGCAGCGTAGGGCAGGGGTGGGACTATGGCTACACCTTC.

This clone was seen a handful of times. This chain joins TRBV6-5 and TRBJ2-2; perhaps TRBD1 as D (6 bases). Germline V gives CDR1 MNHEY, CDR2 SVGAGI. There are 14 residues in the CDR3. V lost 0 bases and J 4 bases, leaving 6 bases between the germline ends. The CDR3 region has the DNA TGTGCCAGCAGTTACTCAGGGGGCACCGGGGAGCTGTTTTTT. Translated: CASSYSGGTGELFF.

The V gene is TRBV27, the J gene TRBJ1-2; D remains unclear. The CDR3 has 12 amino acids. CDR1 and CDR2 from the germline V gene are MNHEY and SMNVEV (reference sequence). Trimming left V 6 bases short and J 7 bases short, with 12 bases between. The DNA for the CDR3 is TGTGCCAGCAGGGCAGTGGGAGGTGGCTACACCTTC. Translation: CASRAVGGGYTF.

J is TRBJ1-5 and V is TRBV5-1; D call uncertain. The V end was cut by 0 bases, the J end by 6 bases, with 10 bases between. Germline V CDR1 and CDR2: SGHRS, YFSETQ. The CDR3 is 14 amino acids. DNA of the CDR3: TGCGCCAGCAGCTTGGACCGAGAAAGTCAGCCCCAGCATTTT. This codes for CASSLDRESQPQHF. The entire variable domain, with the rest obtained from reference TRBV5-1 and TRBJ1-5, is as follows: KAGVTQTPRYLIKTRGQQVTLSCSPISGHRSVSWYQQTPGQGLQFLFEYFSETQRNKGNFPGRFSGRQFSNSRSEMNVSTLELGDSALYLCASSLDRESQPQHFGDGTRLSIL.

Here the CDR3 DNA reads TGCAGTGCTAGAGGGGGCCAGTACTTC. This codes for CSARGGQYF. J is TRBJ2-5 and V is TRBV20-1; D ambiguous. This CDR3 has 9 residues. Trimming shortened V by 1 base and J by 10 bases, and 4 bases separated the two germline ends. Germline V gives CDR1 DFQATT, CDR2 SNEGSKA (reference sequence).

Concerning this clone: One end of the junction fails to match germline, which may point to a read error. The chain is built from TRBV7-9 and TRBJ2-7, with 12 bases that match TRBD1. Per germline, CDR1 SEHNR and CDR2 FQNEAQ (reference sequence). This CDR3 is 15 amino acids long. CDR3 sequence: CASSAGTGGLFPWDF. DNA for the CDR3: TGTGCCAGCAGCGCCGGGACAGGGGGCCTTTTTCCCTGGGACTTC.

The chain links TRBV5-1 to TRBJ1-2; D is possibly TRBD1 (5 bases). The CDR3 contains 16 residues. V was shortened by 1 base and J by 0 bases, with 13 bases between the two germline ends. Germline CDR1 is SGHRS and CDR2 is YFSETQ. The CDR3 sequence: CASSLQGGVTNYGYTF. The CDR3, as DNA: TGCGCCAGCAGCTTGCAGGGCGGGGTAACTAACTATGGCTACACCTTC.

The chain has TRBV25-1 and TRBJ1-1, with 9 bases fitting TRBD1. Germline V gene lookup returns CDR1 MGHDK and CDR2 SYGVNS. The CDR3 runs 14 residues. Unmatched junction bases numbered 4, after V lost 7 bases and J lost 1 base. The CDR3, as DNA: TGTGCCAGCAAAATACAGGGGGCGAACACTGAAGCTTTCTTT. It encodes CASKIQGANTEAFF.

This clone was detected a few times. The chain links TRBV27 to TRBJ2-7; TRBD1 matches 10 bases. CDR1 is MNHEY, CDR2 SMNVEV, per germline (reference sequence). The trim removed 6 bases at V and 0 bases at J, leaving 2 bases unmatched. The CDR3 is 14 residues long. The CDR3 loop reads CASRRTGGSYEQYF. CDR3 nucleotides: TGTGCCAGCAGGCGGACAGGGGGCTCCTACGAGCAGTACTTC.

Here the CDR3 DNA reads TGTGCCAGTAGCCCCACAGGGAACTATGGCTACACCTTC. Encoded protein: CASSPTGNYGYTF. This rearrangement joins TRBV19 to TRBJ1-2, with a tentative D call TRBD1 (6 bases). V shed 6 bases and J shed 2 bases, with 10 bases lying between them. Germline V CDR1 and CDR2: LNHDA, SQIVND (reference sequence). This CDR3 contains 13 residues.

This chain uses TRBV19 with TRBJ2-3, with 10 bases matching TRBD2. The CDR3 runs 18 residues. With 5 bases clipped from V and 0 bases from J, the junction kept 11 bases outside the gene matches. Germline V gene lookup returns CDR1 LNHDA and CDR2 SQIVND (reference sequence). For the CDR3, the DNA is TGTGCCAGTAGTTACCGTCTAACTAGCGGGAAGAGCACAGATACGCAGTATTTT. This gives the protein CASSYRLTSGKSTDTQYF.

This sequence joins TRBV6-2 or TRBV6-3 and TRBJ2-5; D is possibly TRBD2 (5 bases). Germline CDR1 and CDR2: MNHEY and SVGEGT. V was shortened by 6 bases and J by 4 bases, with 15 bases between the two germline ends. The CDR3 has 14 residues. The CDR3 spells CASSPASGVETQYF. CDR3 in DNA: TGTGCCAGCAGCCCCGCTTCCGGGGTAGAGACCCAGTACTTC.